The 28 T cell receptor beta chains listed next were all sequenced from one sample in a study of graft-versus-host responses after intestinal transplantation. Graft-derived tissue was subjected to processing to liberate intraepithelial and lamina propria lymphocytes. TCRdb's table, derived via immunoSEQ multiplex PCR, lists solely in-frame clones and lacks some. The sample contains around 35,000 clones, roughly nine tenths of which appear only once. The source was ileum tissue, collected 200 to 210 days after intestinal transplant. These receptors all stem from a human patient who received an intestinal transplant, so some T cells may come from the graft donor.

This clone is a singleton in its sample. This chain connects TRBV11-2 to TRBJ1-1; D is unresolved. Germline CDR1 reads SGHAT; CDR2 reads FQNNGV. The germline V and J ends were trimmed by 1 base and 1 base, with 7 bases remaining between them. The CDR3 is 14 amino acids. CDR3 amino acids: CASSLAPSNTEAFF. The CDR3 DNA sequence: TGTGCCAGCAGCTTAGCCCCCTCGAACACTGAAGCTTTCTTT. Filled out from reference TRBV11-2 and TRBJ1-1, the complete variable domain reads EAGVAQSPRYKIIEKRQSVAFWCNPISGHATLYWYQQILGQGPKLLIQFQNNGVVDDSQLPKDRFSAERLKGVDSTLKIQPAKLEDSAVYLCASSLAPSNTEAFFGQGTRLTVV.

The chain links TRBV5-3 to TRBJ1-3; D ambiguous. TRBV5-3 is noted as an ORF with a role that remains uncertain. The CDR3 has 14 residues. V was shortened by 7 bases and J by 2 bases, with 13 bases between the two germline ends. In DNA form, the CDR3 reads TGTGCCAGAGGGAAGGGCGGGCCTGGAAACACCATATATTTT. Its protein is CARGKGGPGNTIYF.

Only one count was recorded for this clone. V and J are TRBV6-6 and TRBJ1-5; 7 positions agree with TRBD1. Germline V gene data show CDR1 as MNHNY and CDR2 as SVGAGI (reference sequence). The CDR3 is 14 residues long. V shed 5 bases and J 2 bases; nucleotides not matched to a gene: 3. CDR3 loop: CASSVDRGNQPQHF. The CDR3 DNA reads as TGTGCCAGCAGTGTAGACAGGGGCAATCAGCCCCAGCATTTT.

The chain links TRBV13 to TRBJ2-1, with unresolved D. Germline CDR1 reads PRHDT; CDR2 reads FYEKMQ (reference sequence). The CDR3 has 14 residues. The V end lost 0 bases, the J end lost 3 bases, and 6 bases lay between the germline ends. CDR3 sequence: CASSLGGSYNEQFF. The CDR3 nucleotides are TGTGCCAGCAGCTTAGGCGGCAGCTACAATGAGCAGTTCTTC.

This chain uses TRBV10-3 with TRBJ2-7; TRBD2 aligns across 13 bases. The CDR3 covers 15 residues. Unmatched junction bases numbered 1, after V lost 2 bases and J lost 3 bases. Germline CDR1 is ENHRY and CDR2 is SYGVKD. CDR3 sequence: CAISEGTSGDYEQYF. CDR3 nucleotides: TGTGCCATCAGTGAGGGGACTAGCGGGGACTACGAGCAGTACTTC.

This rearrangement joins TRBV7-3 to TRBJ2-2; 10 bases line up with TRBD1. V shed 6 bases, J shed 8 bases, and the junction held 6 bases outside the gene matches. The CDR3 contains 14 residues. From germline, CDR1 is SGHTA and CDR2 FQGTGA. The DNA for the CDR3 is TGTGCCAGCAGGAGGGACAGGGGAAGAGGGGAGCTGTTTTTT. Amino acid sequence: CASRRDRGRGELFF.

J is TRBJ2-7 and V is TRBV7-8; D gene uncertain. Germline CDR1 reads SGHVS; CDR2 reads FQNEAQ. Trimming shortened V by 3 bases and J by 7 bases, and 16 bases separated the two germline ends. This CDR3 spans 14 amino acids. CDR3 amino acids: CASSFGSSDGEQYF. CDR3 sequence (DNA): TGTGCCAGCAGCTTCGGGTCGAGCGATGGGGAGCAGTACTTC.

J is TRBJ2-7 and V is TRBV5-1, with TRBD1 matching over 12 bases. Trimming took 0 bases from V and 11 from J; bases not matched to a gene: 12. From germline, CDR1 is SGHRS and CDR2 YFSETQ. The CDR3 is made up of 16 amino acids. CDR3 bases: TGCGCCAGCAGCTTGGGGGCTTTGTCCGGGACAGGGGGCAAGTACTTC. Translating gives CASSLGALSGTGGKYF.

This clone was observed a few times. The V gene is TRBV4-2, the J gene TRBJ2-5; tentatively, D is TRBD2 (6 bases). Germline CDR1 and CDR2: LGHNA and YNFKEQ. V lost 0 bases and J 4 bases, leaving 18 bases between the germline ends. CDR3 length equals 17 residues. CDR3 DNA: TGTGCCAGCAGCCAAGATAGCGGCAGGGTTGTGGCAGAGACCCAGTACTTC. Residues: CASSQDSGRVVAETQYF.

This clone was picked up one time. V is TRBV5-1 and J is TRBJ2-3, with 9 bases that match TRBD2. V lost 1 base to trimming and J lost 3 bases; unmatched junction nucleotides: 3. The length of the CDR3 is 15 residues. Germline-derived CDR1 and CDR2 are SGHRS and YFSETQ. CDR3 nucleotide sequence: TGCGCCAGCAGCTTGTGGACTAGCGAGACAGATACGCAGTATTTT. Encoded protein: CASSLWTSETDTQYF.

This chain connects TRBV28 to TRBJ1-4; 8 positions match TRBD1. V lost 5 bases to trimming and J lost 17 bases; unmatched junction nucleotides: 16. Germline V gene sequence: CDR1 MDHEN, CDR2 SYDVKM. The CDR3 is 14 amino acids. The DNA of the CDR3 is TGTGCCAGCAGTAAGTCCGGGACAGGCCTCTCCCCTTTTTTT. Protein: CASSKSGTGLSPFF. The full variable domain, its missing parts supplied by reference TRBV28 and TRBJ1-4, is DVKVTQSSRYLVKRTGEKVFLECVQDMDHENMFWYRQDPGLGLRLIYFSYDVKMKEKGDIPEGYSVSREKKERFSLILESASTNQTSMYLCASSKSGTGLSPFFGSGTQLSVL.

The chain joins TRBV15 to TRBJ2-2, with 9 bases fitting TRBD1. The CDR3 is 15 amino acids. The junction had 7 bases not matched to a gene; V was cut back by 4 bases and J by 7 bases. The germline V gene has CDR1 LNHNV and CDR2 YYDKDF (reference sequence). The CDR3 loop is CATSTNRGLGGELFF. CDR3 DNA sequence: TGTGCCACCAGCACAAACAGGGGGCTGGGCGGGGAGCTGTTTTTT.

This rearrangement joins TRBV10-3 to TRBJ1-2; 7 bases agree with TRBD1. This CDR3 contains 14 residues. CDR1 is ENHRY and CDR2 is SYGVKD in the germline V gene. After removal of 2 bases from V and 7 bases from J, the junction contained 7 bases not matched to a gene. The CDR3 loop reads CAISEQEGAFGYTF. CDR3 nucleotide sequence: TGTGCCATCAGTGAGCAGGAGGGGGCGTTTGGCTACACCTTC.

The chain carries TRBV5-1 and TRBJ2-2, with D unclear. Trimming pared 1 base from V and 2 bases from J, leaving 6 bases between. The CDR3 is 14 residues long. From germline, CDR1 is SGHRS and CDR2 YFSETQ. The CDR3, as DNA: TGCGCCAGCAGCTTGACAGCAAACACCGGGGAGCTGTTTTTT. Protein product: CASSLTANTGELFF.

The V call is TRBV2, the J call TRBJ1-3; D remains unclear. Trimming took off 3 bases at V and 0 bases at J, with 6 bases between the two ends. The CDR3 spans 14 residues. The germline gives CDR1 SNHLY, CDR2 FYNNEI. The CDR3 DNA reads TGTGCCAGCAGTGATCAGGTCTCTGGAAACACCATATATTTT. Residues: CASSDQVSGNTIYF.

The rearrangement links TRBV7-9 to TRBJ2-7; D is possibly TRBD2 (5 bases). V shed 8 bases and J shed 4 bases, with 12 bases lying between them. In germline, CDR1 is SEHNR, CDR2 FQNEAQ (reference sequence). The CDR3 has 12 residues. The CDR3 coding sequence is TGTGCCAGCGGATTTGGGAGATACGAGCAGTACTTC. This encodes CASGFGRYEQYF.

V gene TRBV9 combines with J gene TRBJ2-3; D possibly matches TRBD1 or TRBD2 (5 bases each). Germline-derived CDR1 and CDR2 are SGDLS and YYNGEE. The length of the CDR3 is 15 residues. V dropped 4 bases and J dropped 2 bases, with 14 bases sitting between them. For the CDR3, the DNA is TGTGCCAGCAGCCCTTGGGACCAGTCCACAGATACGCAGTATTTT. Its protein is CASSPWDQSTDTQYF.

This clone has only one observation. V and J are TRBV5-1 and TRBJ1-1; maybe TRBD1 (5 bases). The CDR3 covers 15 residues. Germline V CDR1 and CDR2: SGHRS, YFSETQ. Trimming left V 0 bases short and J 1 base short, with 10 bases between. Written as DNA, the CDR3 is TGCGCCAGCAGCTTGGCCCCAGGACAGAACACTGAAGCTTTCTTT. It translates to CASSLAPGQNTEAFF.

The chain is built from TRBV11-2 and TRBJ2-5; D possibly matches TRBD1 or TRBD2 (5 bases each). V was clipped by 6 bases and J by 5 bases, with 16 bases between them. The CDR3 sequence is 14 residues long. Germline assignment: CDR1 SGHAT and CDR2 FQNNGV. DNA of the CDR3: TGTGCCAGCAGACTCTTCAGGGACGGGGAGACCCAGTACTTC. It encodes CASRLFRDGETQYF.

The chain is built from TRBV5-1 and TRBJ1-2; no clear D. CDR1 is SGHRS and CDR2 is YFSETQ in the germline V gene. The CDR3 is 13 residues long. Trimming took off 1 base at V and 6 bases at J, with 10 bases between the two ends. The CDR3 sequence: CASSLFVGDGYTF. CDR3 DNA sequence: TGCGCCAGCAGCTTGTTTGTCGGGGATGGCTACACCTTC.

A single count supports this clone. The chain is built from TRBV7-3 and TRBJ2-2; unclear D gene. The CDR3 length is 14 residues. Trimming pared 0 bases from V and 7 bases from J, leaving 9 bases between. Germline V CDR1 and CDR2: SGHTA, FQGTGA. The CDR3 is CASSLTSYFGELFF. The CDR3 nucleotides read TGTGCCAGCAGCTTAACGTCCTATTTCGGGGAGCTGTTTTTT. Based on the CDR3 plus reference TRBV7-3 and TRBJ2-2, the full variable domain is GAGVSQTPSNKVTEKGKYVELRCDPISGHTALYWYRQSLGQGPEFLIYFQGTGAADDSGLPNDRFFAVRPEGSVSTLKIQRTERGDSAVYLCASSLTSYFGELFFGEGSRLTVL.

The chain employs TRBV28 and TRBJ2-1, with D possibly matching TRBD2 (6 bases). Trimming shortened V by 3 bases and J by 12 bases, and 9 bases separated the two germline ends. Germline assignment: CDR1 MDHEN and CDR2 SYDVKM. This CDR3 contains 11 residues. The CDR3 sequence is CASSLGGRQFF. For the CDR3, the DNA is TGTGCCAGCAGTTTGGGGGGTAGGCAGTTCTTC. The whole variable domain, filled in from reference TRBV28 and TRBJ2-1, reads DVKVTQSSRYLVKRTGEKVFLECVQDMDHENMFWYRQDPGLGLRLIYFSYDVKMKEKGDIPEGYSVSREKKERFSLILESASTNQTSMYLCASSLGGRQFFGPGTRLTVL.

The gene calls are TRBV7-2 and TRBJ2-1, with D tentatively TRBD2 (6 bases). Germline CDR1 is SGHTA and CDR2 is FQGNSA. Trimming cost V 3 bases and J 0 bases, with 9 bases left between them. This CDR3 region has 15 residues. CDR3 region: CASSFLASSYNEQFF. DNA of the CDR3: TGTGCCAGCAGCTTCCTAGCGAGCTCCTACAATGAGCAGTTCTTC.

This clone has only one observation. The V call is TRBV10-3, the J call TRBJ2-7; D remains unclear. Trimming stripped 6 bases from V and 3 bases from J, with 15 bases between. The germline V gene has CDR1 ENHRY and CDR2 SYGVKD. The CDR3 contains 14 residues. This CDR3 is CAISDPSDLYEQYF. The CDR3 coding sequence is TGTGCCATCAGCGACCCAAGTGACCTCTACGAGCAGTACTTC.

This clone was seen once. The chain couples TRBV10-2 to TRBJ2-7; tentatively, D is TRBD1 (6 bases). The germline V gene encodes CDR1 WSHSY and CDR2 SAAADI. V lost 8 bases, J lost 5 bases, and 16 bases lay in between. The CDR3 consists of 13 residues. The CDR3 spells CASSLGGYHEQYF. CDR3 DNA: TGCGCCAGCTCGTTAGGGGGATACCACGAGCAGTACTTC.

The rearrangement uses TRBV12-2 and TRBJ2-2; the tabulated D call, TRBD2, remains unverified against the DNA. TRBV12-2 is assigned pseudogene status. The CDR3 length is 20 residues. CDR3 nucleotides: TGTGCAAGTCGCTTCCTATTAGGCGGAAAACCAATCGGGAAGGCCGGGGAGCTGTTTTTT. It codes for CASRFLLGGKPIGKAGELFF.

The rearrangement uses TRBV13 and TRBJ2-5, with 12 bases identical to TRBD2. V dropped 5 bases and J dropped 5; count of bases not matched to a gene: 9. This CDR3 is built from 16 residues. Germline V lookup: CDR1 PRHDT, CDR2 FYEKMQ (reference sequence). This CDR3 is CASSLRLAGVVETQYF. CDR3 nucleotide sequence: TGTGCCAGCAGCCTCCGACTAGCGGGAGTCGTGGAGACCCAGTACTTC.

The chain employs TRBV7-2 and TRBJ2-7; 8 bases are a match to TRBD2. V was pared by 5 bases and J by 3 bases, with 9 bases of the junction left unmatched. Per germline, CDR1 SGHTA and CDR2 FQGNSA. This CDR3 comprises 15 residues. This CDR3 is CASSPSSGGFYEQYF. CDR3 nucleotide sequence: TGTGCCAGCAGCCCTTCTTCGGGGGGGTTCTACGAGCAGTACTTC.